The sequence of this T cell receptor beta chain was determined in a study of T cells of healthy individuals. Using its own MiXCR run on the 5' RACE reads, TCRdb lists one record per CDR3 protein. This repertoire shows about 41,000 distinct CDR3 sequences, 4% to 5.5% found once; its top ten account for about 10%. The CDR3 consists of 14 residues. Trimming took 4 bases from V and 2 from J, leaving 10 bases between them. CDR1 is KGHDR and CDR2 is SFDVKD in the germline V gene. Many counts were recorded for this clonotype. V and J are TRBV24-1 and TRBJ2-5, with D possibly matching TRBD1 (6 bases). The TCR sequence derives from a human donor in good health. The CDR3 sequence is CATSDGTPQETQYF. DNA of the CDR3: TGTGCCACCAGTGACGGGACACCGCAAGAGACCCAGTACTTC.